A single sample is the source of the 9 T cell receptor beta chains below, sequenced in a study of cytomegalovirus exposure and HLA in healthy donors. Amplification used 60 Vbeta primers and 13 Jbeta primers. Only in-frame clones appear in the TCRdb table, and some are missing; sequencing was by immunoSEQ multiplex PCR. The table records around 110,000 clones, 75% of them present only once. Sequencing was done on a sample of PBMCs. These receptors were taken from a male donor in good health and CMV-seropositive.

As for this clone: Other nucleotide sequences from this sample produce the same CDR3. This CDR3 reads CASSLTSGGQETQYF. CDR3 DNA sequence: TGTGCCAGCAGTTTGACTAGCGGGGGCCAAGAGACCCAGTACTTC. The chain recombines TRBV28 with TRBJ2-5, with 12 bases identical to TRBD2. V trimming: 3 bases; J trimming: 1 base; junction bases outside the gene matches: 0. Germline loops: CDR1 MDHEN, CDR2 SYDVKM. The CDR3 extends over 15 amino acids.

This chain connects TRBV5-4 to TRBJ2-5; 9 bases line up with TRBD2. Germline V CDR1 and CDR2: SGHNT, YYREEE (reference sequence). V lost 0 bases, J lost 4 bases, and 10 bases stayed unmatched. The CDR3 consists of 17 residues. DNA of the CDR3: TGTGCCAGCAGCTTGGGGGTCGGGCGGGGGGGGCTAGAGACCCAGTACTTC. This codes for CASSLGVGRGGLETQYF.

The chain combines TRBV28 with TRBJ1-5; TRBD1 is a possible D gene (5 bases). CDR1 is MDHEN, CDR2 SYDVKM, per germline. The CDR3 contains 16 residues. Trimming took 5 bases from V and 2 from J, leaving 16 bases between them. CDR3 loop: CASSEVRGGGNQPQHF. CDR3 nucleotides: TGTGCCAGCAGTGAGGTTAGGGGAGGAGGCAATCAGCCCCAGCATTTT.

The chain couples TRBV9 to TRBJ1-1; D perhaps matches TRBD1 (6 bases). The CDR3 is made up of 16 amino acids. V lost 5 bases to trimming and J lost 4 bases, with 21 bases between them. Per germline, CDR1 SGDLS and CDR2 YYNGEE. CDR3 region: CASSPTPRGGGTEAFF. CDR3 in DNA: TGTGCCAGCAGTCCCACCCCCAGGGGCGGCGGCACTGAAGCTTTCTTT.

This clone occurred a few times. The gene calls are TRBV28 and TRBJ1-2; TRBD1 agrees at 9 bases. V was pared by 3 bases and J by 8 bases, with 10 bases of the junction left unmatched. CDR1 is MDHEN and CDR2 is SYDVKM in the germline V gene. The CDR3 is made up of 15 amino acids. Here the CDR3 reads CASSFQHRGQGGYTF. In DNA form, the CDR3 reads TGTGCCAGCAGTTTTCAACACAGGGGGCAAGGGGGCTACACCTTC.

CDR3 coding DNA: TGCGCCAGCAGCCAAGGGGGTGCGGGAGGTTGGGCGAACACTGAAGCTTTCTTT. Translating gives CASSQGGAGGWANTEAFF. The rearrangement uses TRBV4-1 and TRBJ1-1; D call uncertain. The CDR3 extends over 18 amino acids. Germline CDR1 MGHRA, CDR2 YSYEKL. V gave up 1 base and J gave up 1 base, with 19 bases separating them.

This chain connects TRBV6-5 to TRBJ1-2; maybe TRBD1 (5 bases). CDR1 MNHEY and CDR2 SVGAGI come from the germline V gene. The CDR3 sequence is 13 residues long. V was pared by 0 bases and J by 5 bases, with 7 bases between. The CDR3 loop reads CASSYSPGYGYTF. The CDR3 DNA is TGTGCCAGCAGTTACTCGCCAGGGTATGGCTACACCTTC.

This clone was counted between two and nine times. One end of the junction does not line up with germline, which may come from a read error. The chain carries TRBV29-1 and TRBJ2-1; TRBD2 might be the D (5 bases). Germline lookup yields CDR1 SQVTM and CDR2 ANQGSEA. The CDR3 is 15 amino acids. The CDR3 DNA reads as TGCAGCGTGGAAGGACTTTTTAGCTCCTACAATGAGCAGTTCTTC. Protein: CSVEGLFSSYNEQFF.

V gene TRBV29-1 combines with J gene TRBJ2-1; D is uncertain. Germline CDR1 reads SQVTM; CDR2 reads ANQGSEA. This CDR3 has 10 amino acids. V was pared by 3 bases and J by 5 bases, with 2 bases between. CDR3 loop: CSVDNNEQFF. The DNA of the CDR3 is TGCAGCGTTGACAACAATGAGCAGTTCTTC.